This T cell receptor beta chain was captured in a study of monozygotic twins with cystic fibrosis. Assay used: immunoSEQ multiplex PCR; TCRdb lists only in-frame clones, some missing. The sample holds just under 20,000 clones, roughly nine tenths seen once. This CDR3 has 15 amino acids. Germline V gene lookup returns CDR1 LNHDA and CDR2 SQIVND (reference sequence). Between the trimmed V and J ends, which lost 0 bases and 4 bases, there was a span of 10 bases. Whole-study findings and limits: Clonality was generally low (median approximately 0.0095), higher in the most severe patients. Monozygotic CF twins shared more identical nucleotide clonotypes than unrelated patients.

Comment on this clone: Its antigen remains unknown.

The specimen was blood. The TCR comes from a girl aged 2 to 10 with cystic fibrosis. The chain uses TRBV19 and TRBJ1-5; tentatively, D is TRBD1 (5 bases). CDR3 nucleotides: TGTGCCAGTAGTATAGACGACAGAGTTAATCAGCCCCAGCATTTT. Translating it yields CASSIDDRVNQPQHF.